This section outlines one TCR beta chain sequence together with its context. Measured with immunoSEQ multiplex PCR; TCRdb has only the in-frame clones, and not every one. The sample holds about 140,000 clones, 65% to 80% seen once. These data are taken from a study of blood T cell repertoires in COVID-19. Whole-study context: COVID-19 samples collected from the United States, Italy and Spain covered acute and convalescent phases.

This CDR3 has 15 residues. V gave up 5 bases and J gave up 4 bases; unmatched junction bases: 9. Per the germline V gene, CDR1 is MNHEY and CDR2 is SVGEGT. The sample comprised peripheral blood. The V and J genes are TRBV6-2 or TRBV6-3 and TRBJ2-5; 8 nucleotides match TRBD1. This TCR derives from a man aged 55-75 years with acute or convalescent COVID-19. The CDR3 DNA follows: TGTGCCAGCAGTGGACCGAGACAGGGGCGAGAGACCCAGTACTTC. Translating it yields CASSGPRQGRETQYF.